Here is one T cell receptor (beta chain) with its context. One end of the junction varies from germline; a read error may be responsible. Within the sample, other DNA sequences also encode this same CDR3. The CDR3 has 13 residues. Germline CDR1 is MGHDK and CDR2 is SYGVNS. This sample was taken from a study of control samples from healthy donors and cancer patients. The table came from immunoSEQ multiplex PCR; TCRdb's copy has only in-frame clones and leaves some out. Of about 51,000 clones listed, about 92% are singletons. The chain joins TRBV25-1 to TRBJ2-5, with 7 bases identical to TRBD1. This sequence was found in a man aged 35-49 years with colorectal cancer. The sequenced sample consisted of PBMCs. The CDR3 sequence: CASSSGGQETQYF. Here the CDR3 DNA reads TGCGCCAGCAGCTCAGGGGGCCAAGAGACCCAGTACTTC.